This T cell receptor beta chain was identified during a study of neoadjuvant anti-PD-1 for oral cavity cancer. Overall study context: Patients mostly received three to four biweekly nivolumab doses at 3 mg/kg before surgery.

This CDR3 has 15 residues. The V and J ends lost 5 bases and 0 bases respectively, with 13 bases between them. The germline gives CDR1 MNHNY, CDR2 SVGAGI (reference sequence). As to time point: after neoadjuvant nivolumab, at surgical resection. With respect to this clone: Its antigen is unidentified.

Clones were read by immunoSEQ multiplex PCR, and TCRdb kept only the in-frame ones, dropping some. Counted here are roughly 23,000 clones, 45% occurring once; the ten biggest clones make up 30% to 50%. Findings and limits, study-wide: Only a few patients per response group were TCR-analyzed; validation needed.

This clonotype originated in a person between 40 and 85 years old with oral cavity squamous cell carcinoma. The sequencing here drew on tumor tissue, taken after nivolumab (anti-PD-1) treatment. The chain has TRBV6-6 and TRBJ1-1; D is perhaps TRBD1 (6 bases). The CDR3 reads CASSQQGFLNTEAFF. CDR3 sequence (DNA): TGTGCCAGCAGTCAACAGGGTTTCTTGAACACTGAAGCTTTCTTT.